This T cell receptor beta chain is from a study of regulatory T cells in long-lasting Graves disease. This clonotype was counted between two and nine times. Arm-PCR with iRepertoire HTBI primers amplified the CDR3 regions for these TCR beta libraries. A single record per CDR3 protein comes from TCRdb applying MiXCR to the multiplex PCR reads. The sample includes about 420,000 distinct CDR3 sequences, about 16% of them seen just once. Described time point: newly diagnosed GD, antithyroid drugs for less than 3 months. TCR sequences were obtained from RNA taken from PBMCs. This sample also belongs to another study, concerning T cells in Graves' hyperthyroidism and ophthalmopathy. That source reports: Those with hyperthyroidism were 18 to 65 years old, newly diagnosed, and ill for under 2 months. TCR CDR3 regions were first amplified by RT-PCR with HTBI primers. Clonotypes that were expanded in thyroid above 0.001 mostly appeared in blood too. Ophthalmopathy stood apart from stable hyperthyroidism in a 13 V-J model.

The sequenced sample was peripheral blood mononuclear cells (PBMCs), obtained at new diagnosis, from a patient treated with antithyroid drugs. This clonotype was sampled from a woman between 18 and 30 years old with Graves disease.

The CDR3 region is CASSLGGIGYEQYF. DNA for the CDR3: TGTGCCAGCAGTTTAGGAGGGATCGGTTACGAGCAGTACTTC. The chain uses TRBV28 and TRBJ2-7; D may be TRBD2 (6 bases). CDR1 and CDR2 from the germline V gene are MDHEN and SYDVKM. This CDR3 spans 14 amino acids. V was shortened by 2 bases and J by 4 bases, with 12 bases between the two germline ends.